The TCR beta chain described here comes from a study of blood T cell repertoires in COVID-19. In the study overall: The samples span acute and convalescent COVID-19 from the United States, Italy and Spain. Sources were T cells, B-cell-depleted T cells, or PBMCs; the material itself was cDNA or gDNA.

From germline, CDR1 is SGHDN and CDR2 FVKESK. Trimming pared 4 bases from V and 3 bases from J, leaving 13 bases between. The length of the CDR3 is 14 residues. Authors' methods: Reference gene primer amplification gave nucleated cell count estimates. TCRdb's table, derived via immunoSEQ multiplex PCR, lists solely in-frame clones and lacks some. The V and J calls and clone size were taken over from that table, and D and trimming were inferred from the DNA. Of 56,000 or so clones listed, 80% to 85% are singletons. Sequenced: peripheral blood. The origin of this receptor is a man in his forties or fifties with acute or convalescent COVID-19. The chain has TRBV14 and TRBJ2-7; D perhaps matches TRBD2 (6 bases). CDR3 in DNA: TGTGCCAGCAGCCGCGGGACCCCCGACTACGAGCAGTACTTC. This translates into CASSRGTPDYEQYF.